The 2 T cell receptor beta chains below come from one sample, sequenced in a study of identifying expanded T cells in peripheral blood. This table comes from immunoSEQ multiplex PCR, and its TCRdb copy is limited to in-frame clones, with some not included. The profile shows over 100,000 clones, 88% of them singletons. Sequenced material: blood. These receptors were obtained from a person between 18 and 69 years old in good health.

This CDR3 is CASSLALGGQGRTYEQYF. The CDR3, as DNA: TGTGCCAGCAGCTTAGCGTTGGGTGGGCAGGGGCGCACCTACGAGCAGTACTTC. The J gene is TRBJ2-7, the V gene TRBV7-2; tentatively, D is TRBD1 (6 bases). V was pared by 0 bases and J by 2 bases, with 20 bases between. There are 18 residues in the CDR3. Looked up from germline, CDR1 is SGHTA and CDR2 is FQGNSA.

In its sample, this clone was seen once. The chain carries TRBV6-1 and TRBJ2-1; TRBD2 is a possible D gene (5 bases). V was shortened by 2 bases and J by 6 bases, with 8 bases between the two germline ends. The CDR3 length is 13 residues. From germline, CDR1 is MNHNS and CDR2 SASEGT. Here the CDR3 reads CASSESGLNEQFF. The CDR3 DNA follows: TGTGCCAGCAGTGAATCTGGACTCAATGAGCAGTTCTTC.